This T cell receptor (beta chain) was sequenced during a study of cytomegalovirus exposure and HLA in healthy donors. V was pared by 5 bases and J by 7 bases, with 9 bases of the junction left unmatched. The CDR3 has 15 residues. CDR1 and CDR2 from the germline V gene are MNHEY and SVGAGI. Whole-study findings and limits: Common viral pathogens were later found to be apparently linked to several of the most significant clusters.

Amplification used 60 Vbeta primers and 13 Jbeta primers. TCRdb keeps only in-frame clones here, not all; method: immunoSEQ multiplex PCR. The data contain around 65,000 clones, 65% to 80% of them singletons. This clone was seen more than once but under ten times. What it recognizes is unknown. The source is a man aged 40-49 years in good health and CMV-seropositive. The sample consisted of PBMCs. This rearrangement joins TRBV6-5 to TRBJ2-2; 8 bases align to TRBD1. This chain's CDR3 is CASSPRTGLGGELFF. CDR3 DNA: TGTGCCAGCAGTCCCCGGACAGGGCTAGGCGGGGAGCTGTTTTTT.